Reported below is one TCR beta chain. The germline V gene has CDR1 SEHNR and CDR2 FQNEAQ (reference sequence). V was pared by 5 bases and J by 12 bases, with 11 bases between. The CDR3 has 11 amino acids. The data originate from a study of OX40 agonist ivuxolimab in advanced cancers. Across the whole study: As their treatment, patients were administered ivuxolimab, an agonistic anti-OX40 (CD134) antibody. Patients received ivuxolimab, an intravenous treatment, every 2 weeks at 0.01 to 10 mg/kg. Therapy given before enrollment (anti-PD-1, anti-PD-L1 or anti-CTLA-4) was allowed, and roughly 42% had some.

Patients with autoimmune history or systemic immunosuppression were excluded. Measured with immunoSEQ multiplex PCR; TCRdb has only the in-frame clones, and not every one. The sample records more than 70,000 clones, about 90% being singletons. The sequencing used CD4+ or CD8+ T cells sorted from blood, collected in a trial of the OX40 agonist ivuxolimab. The chain joins TRBV7-9 to TRBJ2-1, with D perhaps TRBD2 (5 bases). This TCR was sampled from an adult with an advanced solid tumor such as melanoma, head and neck, liver or kidney cancer. The CDR3 protein is CASSPGERQFF. As DNA, the CDR3 is TGTGCCAGCAGCCCCGGGGAGAGGCAGTTCTTC.